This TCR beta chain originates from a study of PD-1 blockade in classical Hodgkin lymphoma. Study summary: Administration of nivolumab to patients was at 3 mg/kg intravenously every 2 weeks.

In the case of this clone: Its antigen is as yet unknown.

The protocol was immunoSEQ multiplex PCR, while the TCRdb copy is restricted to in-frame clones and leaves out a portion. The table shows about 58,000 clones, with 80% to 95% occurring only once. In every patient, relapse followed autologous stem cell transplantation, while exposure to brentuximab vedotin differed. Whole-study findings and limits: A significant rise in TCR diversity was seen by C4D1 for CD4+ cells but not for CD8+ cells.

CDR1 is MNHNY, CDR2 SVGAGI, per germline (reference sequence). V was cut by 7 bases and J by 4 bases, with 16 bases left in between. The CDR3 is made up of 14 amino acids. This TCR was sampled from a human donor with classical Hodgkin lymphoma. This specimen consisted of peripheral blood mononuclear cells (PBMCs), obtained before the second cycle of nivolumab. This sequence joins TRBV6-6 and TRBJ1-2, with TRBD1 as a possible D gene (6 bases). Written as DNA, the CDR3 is TGTGCCAGCAATCGGACAGCTACATCCTATGGCTACACCTTC. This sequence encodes CASNRTATSYGYTF.